Below are 12 T cell receptor beta chains sequenced from a single sample in a study of T cell responses to AZD1222 COVID-19 vaccine. Generated by immunoSEQ multiplex PCR, the TCRdb table keeps only in-frame clones and is missing some. The sample yields 150,000 to 160,000 clones, about 88% seen once. The sample was peripheral blood, taken on day 0 of AZD1222 vaccination. The source of these receptors is an adult in good health.

The V call is TRBV28, the J call TRBJ1-4, with D tentatively TRBD1 (6 bases). The germline V gene has CDR1 MDHEN and CDR2 SYDVKM. CDR3 length: 16 amino acids. V was shortened by 7 bases and J by 0 bases, with 15 bases between the two germline ends. CDR3 sequence reads: CASNMDSLATNEKLFF. CDR3 coding DNA: TGTGCCAGCAACATGGACAGCCTTGCAACTAATGAAAAACTGTTTTTT.

The genes are TRBV5-1 and TRBJ2-3; D is possibly TRBD2 (7 bases). V dropped 8 bases and J dropped 8 bases, with 15 bases sitting between them. Germline CDR1 SGHRS, CDR2 YFSETQ. The CDR3 spans 12 residues. This chain's CDR3 is CASSPGEGTQYF. The DNA for the CDR3 is TGCGCCAGTTCCCCAGGGGAGGGTACGCAGTATTTT.

Details on this clone: Other DNA sequences in the same sample also yield this CDR3. The chain combines TRBV9 with TRBJ2-5; 7 bases agree with TRBD2. The J segment lost 2 bases and the V segment lost 0 bases, leaving 4 bases of the junction unmatched. Germline V lookup: CDR1 SGDLS, CDR2 YYNGEE. CDR3 length equals 15 residues. The DNA of the CDR3 is TGTGCCAGCAGCGTAGTGGCTAGCGGTCAAGAGACCCAGTACTTC. The encoded protein is CASSVVASGQETQYF.

The chain has TRBV6-5 and TRBJ1-3; tentative D call: TRBD1 (5 bases). The germline V and J ends were trimmed by 2 bases and 2 bases, with 13 bases remaining between them. The germline CDR1 and CDR2 sequences are MNHEY and SVGAGI. This CDR3 is built from 16 residues. CDR3 DNA: TGTGCCAGCAGTTACGGGGACGCCCGCCCTGGAAACACCATATATTTT. Protein sequence: CASSYGDARPGNTIYF.

The CDR3 protein is CASSLVGGQGIYGYTF. DNA of the CDR3: TGTGCCAGCAGCTTAGTTGGGGGACAGGGGATATACGGCTACACCTTC. V is TRBV11-2 and J is TRBJ1-2, with TRBD1 matching 10 bases. CDR3 size: 16 residues. Unmatched junction bases numbered 10, after V lost 1 base and J lost 8 bases. Per the germline V gene, CDR1 is SGHAT and CDR2 is FQNNGV.

The sample holds a few counts of this clone. V usage is TRBV4-1 and J usage is TRBJ2-1; 7 positions agree with TRBD2. The junction had 8 bases not matched to a gene; V was cut back by 1 base and J by 8 bases. Germline-derived CDR1 and CDR2 are MGHRA and YSYEKL. The CDR3 totals 15 residues. The CDR3: CASSQVAGDGHEQFF. The CDR3 region has the DNA TGCGCCAGCAGCCAAGTTGCGGGAGATGGGCATGAGCAGTTCTTC.

The chain has TRBV7-9 and TRBJ2-7, with D unresolved. Germline V gene data show CDR1 as SEHNR and CDR2 as FQNEAQ (reference sequence). This CDR3 contains 13 residues. The V and J ends lost 1 base and 7 bases respectively, with 11 bases between them. In DNA, the CDR3 is TGTGCCAGCAGCTTAGAGCGTTCTGGGGAGCAGTACTTC. As protein: CASSLERSGEQYF.

For the CDR3, the DNA is TGCGCCAGCAGCTTGGTTTGGGTGACCTCTGGGGCCAACGTCCTGACTTTC. It is translated as CASSLVWVTSGANVLTF. The chain combines TRBV5-1 with TRBJ2-6; the D is unclear. In germline, CDR1 is SGHRS, CDR2 YFSETQ. Trimming took 0 bases from V and 0 from J, leaving 10 bases between them. The CDR3 loop spans 17 amino acids. Looking up the rest from reference TRBV5-1 and TRBJ2-6 gives the full variable domain: KAGVTQTPRYLIKTRGQQVTLSCSPISGHRSVSWYQQTPGQGLQFLFEYFSETQRNKGNFPGRFSGRQFSNSRSEMNVSTLELGDSALYLCASSLVWVTSGANVLTFGAGSRLTVL.

V is TRBV5-1 and J is TRBJ1-4, with a possible D match to TRBD1 (5 bases). V was shortened by 0 bases and J by 2 bases, with 8 bases between the two germline ends. Germline CDR1 reads SGHRS; CDR2 reads YFSETQ. This CDR3 is built from 15 residues. This CDR3 is CASSLAGGTNEKLFF. In DNA form, the CDR3 reads TGCGCCAGCAGCTTGGCGGGGGGGACTAATGAAAAACTGTTTTTT.

V and J are TRBV28 and TRBJ1-2; D is perhaps TRBD1 (5 bases). Germline values: CDR1 MDHEN, CDR2 SYDVKM. V was trimmed by 5 bases and J by 3 bases, leaving 19 bases between them. The CDR3 runs 16 residues. The CDR3 bases are TGTGCCAGCAGTCCCCTCGGGGGAGGTATGGACTATGGCTACACCTTC. Its protein is CASSPLGGGMDYGYTF.

The rearrangement links TRBV9 to TRBJ2-3; D possibly uses TRBD1 or TRBD2 (6 bases each). The CDR3 consists of 17 residues. V lost 0 bases, J lost 2 bases, and 16 bases lay in between. CDR1 is SGDLS, CDR2 YYNGEE, per germline. The chain's CDR3 is CASSVAGGRPITDTQYF. The CDR3 DNA reads TGTGCCAGCAGCGTAGCTGGGGGGCGCCCTATCACAGATACGCAGTATTTT.

This sequence joins TRBV11-3 and TRBJ2-1; D is undetermined. The germline V gene encodes CDR1 SGHNT and CDR2 YENEEA. The CDR3 spans 14 residues. V dropped 5 bases and J dropped 0 bases, with 8 bases sitting between them. The CDR3 region is CASSLVSSYNEQFF. The CDR3 DNA reads TGTGCCAGCAGCCTAGTAAGCTCCTACAATGAGCAGTTCTTC.